The 5 T cell receptor beta chains reported below all come from one sample, sequenced in a study of identical twins. TCRdb processed the 5' RACE reads anew with MiXCR; each CDR3 protein has one entry. Of about 220,000 distinct CDR3 sequences in the sample, 6% to 8% were seen once. This sample also appeared in a second study, on yellow fever vaccine responses in identical twins.

The source material was CD8+ T cells sorted from blood. The source of these receptors is a woman aged 18-29 years in good health.

This clonotype appeared a few times. V and J are TRBV10-3 and TRBJ2-1; TRBD2 matches 9 bases. The CDR3 length is 16 residues. Germline V gives CDR1 ENHRY, CDR2 SYGVKD. The ends lost 9 bases at V and 0 bases at J; junction bases unmatched: 9. The CDR3, as DNA: TGTGCCATGAGCCTGAGCGGGGGGCCCTCCTACAATGAGCAGTTCTTC. Residues: CAMSLSGGPSYNEQFF.

The table lists this clonotype with many counts. The V and J genes are TRBV7-9 and TRBJ2-5, with 7 bases aligning to TRBD1. This CDR3 has 15 residues. The V and J ends lost 4 bases and 3 bases, in that order; junction bases with no gene match: 8. Germline V CDR1 and CDR2: SEHNR, FQNEAQ (reference sequence). The DNA for the CDR3 is TGTGCCAGCAGCTCCTTCACAGGGGCGAAAGAGACCCAGTACTTC. Translating it yields CASSSFTGAKETQYF.

The chain carries TRBV7-6 and TRBJ2-7; the D gene is possibly TRBD1 (5 bases). Germline CDR1 reads SGHVS; CDR2 reads FNYEAQ. Deletions cut 1 base from V and 0 bases from J, with 10 bases between. The CDR3 is made up of 15 amino acids. The CDR3 DNA follows: TGTGCCAGCAGCTTAGAACAGGCCGACTCCTACGAGCAGTACTTC. Translation: CASSLEQADSYEQYF.

The chain is built from TRBV12-3 or TRBV12-4 and TRBJ2-3; D is uncertain. The CDR3 has 14 residues. Trimming cost V 8 bases and J 5 bases, with 17 bases left between them. The CDR3 DNA sequence: TGTGCCAGCCAGGACGTGATGGCCGGAGATACGCAGTATTTT. Protein sequence: CASQDVMAGDTQYF.

This clonotype was found a few times. The chain has TRBV2 and TRBJ2-4, with 7 bases aligning to TRBD1. The germline V gene encodes CDR1 SNHLY and CDR2 FYNNEI. The CDR3 is 15 residues long. The J segment lost 7 bases and the V segment lost 2 bases, leaving 8 bases of the junction unmatched. In nucleotides, the CDR3 is TGTGCCAGCAGTGAACTTCGAGGGGGCCGGAACATTCAGTACTTC. This translates into CASSELRGGRNIQYF.